The next 23 T cell receptor beta chains were all read from a single sample in a study of blood T cell repertoires in COVID-19. TCRdb's copy holds only in-frame clones and misses some; the assay was immunoSEQ multiplex PCR. The data contain under 70,000 clones, approximately 89% of them singletons. Sequencing was performed on peripheral blood. These receptors were collected from a woman aged 65 to 85 with acute or convalescent COVID-19.

V and J are TRBV4-1 and TRBJ1-1; D is undetermined. The germline V gene has CDR1 MGHRA and CDR2 YSYEKL. This CDR3 is built from 14 residues. Trimming cost V 1 base and J 4 bases, with 10 bases left between them. This CDR3 reads CASSQAKGSTEAFF. Written as DNA, the CDR3 is TGCGCCAGCAGCCAAGCAAAAGGGAGCACTGAAGCTTTCTTT.

This clone was picked up a small number of times. This chain connects TRBV9 to TRBJ1-5; 8 nucleotides agree with TRBD1. Per the germline V gene, CDR1 is SGDLS and CDR2 is YYNGEE. This CDR3 has 14 amino acids. V lost 3 bases, J lost 6 bases, and 5 bases stayed unmatched. CDR3: CASSAGGESQPQHF. As DNA, the CDR3 is TGTGCCAGCAGCGCAGGGGGCGAAAGTCAGCCCCAGCATTTT. Combining the CDR3 with reference TRBV9 and TRBJ1-5 gives the whole variable domain DSGVTQTPKHLITATGQRVTLRCSPRSGDLSVYWYQQSLDQGLQFLIQYYNGEERAKGNILERFSAQQFPDLHSELNLSSLELGDSALYFCASSAGGESQPQHFGDGTRLSIL.

The chain combines TRBV5-1 with TRBJ1-1, with TRBD1 matching over 8 bases. With 4 bases clipped from V and 10 bases from J, the junction kept 6 bases outside the gene matches. The CDR3 contains 12 residues. CDR1 SGHRS and CDR2 YFSETQ come from the germline V gene. The CDR3 region has the DNA TGCGCCAGCAGCATCGACAGGGGTACAGCTTTCTTT. Translated, it gives CASSIDRGTAFF.

This clone has just one count. This rearrangement joins TRBV7-2 to TRBJ2-7; D not resolved. V shed 5 bases and J shed 8 bases, with 13 bases lying between them. Per germline, CDR1 SGHTA and CDR2 FQGNSA. The CDR3 covers 12 residues. CDR3 amino acids: CASSADNPKQYF. In nucleotides, the CDR3 is TGTGCCAGCAGCGCCGACAACCCCAAGCAGTACTTC.

V is TRBV6-5 and J is TRBJ1-2; D might be TRBD1 (5 bases). Germline V gene data show CDR1 as MNHEY and CDR2 as SVGAGI. Trimming pared 4 bases from V and 6 bases from J, leaving 12 bases between. The CDR3 consists of 13 residues. The CDR3 spells CASSSPGGNGYTF. CDR3 bases: TGTGCCAGCAGTTCCCCGGGGGGAAATGGCTACACCTTC.

The rearrangement uses TRBV10-3 and TRBJ2-3; 10 bases align to TRBD2. Germline CDR1 is ENHRY and CDR2 is SYGVKD. V shed 7 bases, J shed 2 bases, and the junction held 3 bases outside the gene matches. The CDR3 has 14 amino acids. CDR3: CAIKLAGATDTQYF. CDR3 DNA sequence: TGTGCCATCAAGCTAGCGGGGGCCACAGATACGCAGTATTTT.

This rearrangement joins TRBV28 to TRBJ1-4; 10 bases line up with TRBD1. The CDR3 is made up of 15 amino acids. CDR1 is MDHEN, CDR2 SYDVKM, per germline. The ends lost 5 bases at V and 7 bases at J; junction bases unmatched: 7. Here the CDR3 reads CASSALTGGSEKLFF. The CDR3 DNA sequence: TGTGCCAGCAGTGCCCTGACAGGGGGCAGTGAAAAACTGTTTTTT.

V gene TRBV5-8 combines with J gene TRBJ2-7, with D possibly matching TRBD2 (6 bases). Germline V gene sequence: CDR1 SGHTS, CDR2 YDEGEE. The CDR3 contains 15 residues. The V gene lost 4 bases and the J gene lost 0 bases, with 14 bases spanning the gap. The DNA for the CDR3 is TGTGCCAGCAGCCGGCTCCGGGACTCCTCCTACGAGCAGTACTTC. Translating it yields CASSRLRDSSYEQYF.

The rearrangement joins TRBV4-1 to TRBJ2-1, with 8 bases lining up with TRBD1. Germline lookup yields CDR1 MGHRA and CDR2 YSYEKL. J lost 8 bases, V lost 2 bases, and 11 bases had no gene match. The CDR3 is 16 amino acids. The CDR3 sequence: CASSQLGQGILHEQFF. The CDR3 region has the DNA TGCGCCAGCAGCCAACTCGGACAGGGAATCTTACATGAGCAGTTCTTC.

The chain joins TRBV28 to TRBJ2-1, with D possibly TRBD1 on 6 matching bases. V shed 3 bases and J shed 15 bases, with 15 bases lying between them. The CDR3 length is 12 residues. CDR1 is MDHEN and CDR2 is SYDVKM in the germline V gene. The CDR3 here is CASSFRGLGAFF. The CDR3 DNA reads as TGTGCCAGCAGTTTCAGGGGTCTAGGGGCGTTCTTC.

This clone occurred a few times. The chain uses TRBV28 and TRBJ2-2; D call uncertain. V lost 1 base and J lost 2, with 5 bases in between. The germline V gene has CDR1 MDHEN and CDR2 SYDVKM. CDR3 size: 14 residues. The CDR3: CASSLYLNTGELFF. The DNA of the CDR3 is TGTGCCAGCAGTTTATATCTCAACACCGGGGAGCTGTTTTTT.

The chain combines TRBV28 with TRBJ1-5; the match to TRBD1 covers 8 bases. Germline V gene sequence: CDR1 MDHEN, CDR2 SYDVKM. J was trimmed by 7 bases and V by 5 bases; bases with no gene match: 13. The CDR3 consists of 16 residues. As DNA, the CDR3 is TGTGCCAGCAGTCCTGGCGACAGGGGCTCGAAGCAGCCCCAGCATTTT. Residues: CASSPGDRGSKQPQHF.

The V gene is TRBV30, the J gene TRBJ2-1, with 8 bases aligning to TRBD2. Losses at the gene ends were 3 bases for V and 0 bases for J; bases not matched to a gene: 7. The CDR3 totals 16 residues. Germline V gives CDR1 GTSNPN, CDR2 SVGIG (reference sequence). The CDR3, as DNA: TGTGCCTGGAGAGTACTAGCGGCTAGCTCCTACAATGAGCAGTTCTTC. It yields the protein CAWRVLAASSYNEQFF.

The chain employs TRBV6-5 and TRBJ2-2, with D perhaps matching TRBD2 (6 bases). Deletions cut 6 bases from V and 4 bases from J, with 12 bases between. Germline assignment: CDR1 MNHEY and CDR2 SVGAGI. The CDR3 has 14 residues. In DNA, the CDR3 is TGTGCCAGCAGAACGGAGGGGAGCACCGGGGAGCTGTTTTTT. This gives the protein CASRTEGSTGELFF.

The chain uses TRBV20-1 and TRBJ1-2; 7 bases agree with TRBD1. V lost 3 bases, J lost 8 bases, and 12 bases stayed unmatched. The CDR3 spans 14 residues. The germline V gene has CDR1 DFQATT and CDR2 SNEGSKA (reference sequence). The CDR3 loop is CSASSPTGLTGYTF. In DNA form, the CDR3 reads TGCAGTGCTAGTTCTCCGACAGGGCTTACCGGCTACACCTTC.

J is TRBJ2-3 and V is TRBV11-1; TRBD2 matches 9 bases. CDR1 SGHAT and CDR2 FQDESV come from the germline V gene (reference sequence). The CDR3 has 14 amino acids. V trimming: 3 bases; J trimming: 5 bases; junction bases outside the gene matches: 3. CDR3 coding DNA: TGTGCCAGCAGCTTCCGAGCGGGAGGAGATACGCAGTATTTT. Its translation: CASSFRAGGDTQYF.

The rearrangement uses TRBV9 and TRBJ2-7, with D perhaps TRBD2 (6 bases). Per the germline V gene, CDR1 is SGDLS and CDR2 is YYNGEE. The CDR3 is 14 residues long. The germline V and J ends were trimmed by 4 bases and 6 bases, with 17 bases remaining between them. CDR3 nucleotides: TGTGCCAGCAGCTCAGGAGGGCTAGAGGTCGAGCAGTACTTC. Translation: CASSSGGLEVEQYF.

V gene TRBV7-2 combines with J gene TRBJ1-3, with TRBD1 identical over 7 bases. CDR3 length: 18 amino acids. Germline V gives CDR1 SGHTA, CDR2 FQGNSA. V lost 5 bases to trimming and J lost 0 bases; unmatched junction nucleotides: 13. CDR3 coding DNA: TGTGCCAGCAGCCCCCCCCTGGGACAGCAACACTCTGGAAACACCATATATTTT. The encoded protein is CASSPPLGQQHSGNTIYF.

The chain carries TRBV6-5 and TRBJ1-2, with 8 bases matching TRBD1. The CDR3 length is 14 residues. Germline CDR1 and CDR2: MNHEY and SVGAGI. The V gene end was trimmed by 0 bases and the J gene end by 8 bases; junction bases not matched to a gene: 5. CDR3 coding DNA: TGTGCCAGCAGTTACTCCCCGGACAGGGCCGGCTACACCTTC. It codes for CASSYSPDRAGYTF.

This clone was recorded a few times. The J gene is TRBJ1-6, the V gene TRBV7-2; 9 positions match TRBD1. V dropped 7 bases and J dropped 7; count of bases not matched to a gene: 11. The germline CDR1 and CDR2 sequences are SGHTA and FQGNSA. The CDR3 has 16 amino acids. CDR3 protein: CASTPRTGAKNSPLHF. The CDR3 DNA follows: TGTGCCAGCACCCCTAGGACAGGGGCGAAAAATTCACCCCTCCACTTT.

CDR3 DNA: TGTGCCAGCAGCCTCCGACAGGGCTACACCTTC. It encodes CASSLRQGYTF. The V call is TRBV7-6, the J call TRBJ1-2, with a possible D match to TRBD1 (5 bases). V lost 5 bases, J lost 8 bases, and 9 bases lay in between. CDR1 SGHVS and CDR2 FNYEAQ come from the germline V gene. CDR3 length equals 11 residues.

V gene TRBV6-6 combines with J gene TRBJ2-3, with TRBD2 matching 8 bases. V shed 6 bases and J 0 bases; nucleotides not matched to a gene: 11. Germline-derived CDR1 and CDR2 are MNHNY and SVGAGI (reference sequence). The CDR3 consists of 17 residues. The CDR3 here is CASSRTSGRTSTDTQYF. In nucleotides, the CDR3 is TGTGCCAGCAGCCGAACTAGCGGTCGAACTAGCACAGATACGCAGTATTTT.

This chain uses TRBV2 with TRBJ1-4, with TRBD1 matching 7 bases. The trim removed 5 bases at V and 7 bases at J, leaving 7 bases unmatched. The CDR3 length is 14 residues. The germline V gene has CDR1 SNHLY and CDR2 FYNNEI. CDR3 loop: CASSPAYRGEKLFF. The CDR3 DNA sequence: TGTGCCAGCAGTCCCGCGTACAGGGGTGAAAAACTGTTTTTT.